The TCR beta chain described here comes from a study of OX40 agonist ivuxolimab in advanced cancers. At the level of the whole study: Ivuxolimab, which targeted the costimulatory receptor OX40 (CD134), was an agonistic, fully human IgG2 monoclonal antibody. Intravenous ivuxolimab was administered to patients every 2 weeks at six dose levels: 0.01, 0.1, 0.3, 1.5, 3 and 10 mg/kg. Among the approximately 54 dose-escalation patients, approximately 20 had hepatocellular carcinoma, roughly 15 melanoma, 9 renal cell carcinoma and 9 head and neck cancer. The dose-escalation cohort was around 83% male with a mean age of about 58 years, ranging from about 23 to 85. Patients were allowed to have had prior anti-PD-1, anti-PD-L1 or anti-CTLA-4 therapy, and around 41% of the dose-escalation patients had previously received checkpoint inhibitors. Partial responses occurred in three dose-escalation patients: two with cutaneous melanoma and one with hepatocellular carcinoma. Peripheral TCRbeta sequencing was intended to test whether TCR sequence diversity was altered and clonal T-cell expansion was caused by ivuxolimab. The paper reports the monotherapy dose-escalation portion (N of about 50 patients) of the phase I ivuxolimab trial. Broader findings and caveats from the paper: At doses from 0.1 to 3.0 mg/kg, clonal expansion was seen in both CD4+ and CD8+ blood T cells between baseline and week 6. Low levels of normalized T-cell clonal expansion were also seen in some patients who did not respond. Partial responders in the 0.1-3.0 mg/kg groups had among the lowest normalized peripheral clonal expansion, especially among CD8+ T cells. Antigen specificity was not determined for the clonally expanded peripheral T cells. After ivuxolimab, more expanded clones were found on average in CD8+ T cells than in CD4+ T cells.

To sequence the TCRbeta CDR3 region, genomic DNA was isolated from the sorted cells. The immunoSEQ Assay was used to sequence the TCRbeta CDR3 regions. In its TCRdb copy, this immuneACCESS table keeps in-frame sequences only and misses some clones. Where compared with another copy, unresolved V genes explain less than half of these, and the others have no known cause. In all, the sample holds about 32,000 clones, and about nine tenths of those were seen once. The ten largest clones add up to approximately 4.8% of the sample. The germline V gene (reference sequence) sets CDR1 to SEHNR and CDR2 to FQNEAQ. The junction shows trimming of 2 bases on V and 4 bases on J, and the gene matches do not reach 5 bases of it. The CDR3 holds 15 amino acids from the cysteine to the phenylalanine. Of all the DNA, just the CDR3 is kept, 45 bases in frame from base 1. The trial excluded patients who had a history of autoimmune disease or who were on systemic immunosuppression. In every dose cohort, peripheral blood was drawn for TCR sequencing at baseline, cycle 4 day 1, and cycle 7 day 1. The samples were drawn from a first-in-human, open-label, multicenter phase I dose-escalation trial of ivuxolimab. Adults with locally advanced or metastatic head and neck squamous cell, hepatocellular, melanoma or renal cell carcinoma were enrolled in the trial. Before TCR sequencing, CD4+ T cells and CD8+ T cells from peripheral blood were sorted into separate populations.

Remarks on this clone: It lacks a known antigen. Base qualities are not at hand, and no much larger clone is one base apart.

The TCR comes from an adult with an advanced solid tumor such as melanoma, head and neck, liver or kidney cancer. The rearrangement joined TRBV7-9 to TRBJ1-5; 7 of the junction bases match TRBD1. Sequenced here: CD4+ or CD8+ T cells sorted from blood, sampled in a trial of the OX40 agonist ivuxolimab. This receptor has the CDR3 CASSLSTTGNQPQHF. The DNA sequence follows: TGTGCCAGCAGCTTAAGCACGACAGGGAATCAGCCCCAGCATTTT.